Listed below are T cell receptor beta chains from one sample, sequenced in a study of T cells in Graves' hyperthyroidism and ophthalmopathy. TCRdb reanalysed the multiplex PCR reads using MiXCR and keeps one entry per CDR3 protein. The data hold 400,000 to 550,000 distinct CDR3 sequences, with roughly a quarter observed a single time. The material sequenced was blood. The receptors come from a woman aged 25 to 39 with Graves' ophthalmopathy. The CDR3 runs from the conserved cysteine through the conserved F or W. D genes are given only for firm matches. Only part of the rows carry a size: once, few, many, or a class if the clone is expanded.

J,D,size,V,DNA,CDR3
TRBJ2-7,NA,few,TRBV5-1,TGCGCCAGCAGCTTAACCGGGACGGACCGAGGGGAGAAGTACTTC,CASSLTGTDRGEKYF
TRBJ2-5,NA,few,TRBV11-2,TGTGCCAGCAGGACTTTGGGGGCCGAGACCCAGTACTTC,CASRTLGAETQYF
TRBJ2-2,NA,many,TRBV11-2,TGTGCCAGCAGCTTAACGGCGGCCGGGGAGCTGTTTTTT,CASSLTAAGELFF
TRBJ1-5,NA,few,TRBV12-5,TGTGCTAGTGGTCCCAGGGGAGGCCAGCCCCAGCATTTT,CASGPRGGQPQHF
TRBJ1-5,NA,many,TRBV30,TGTGCCTGGAGTGTAGGGGGTAGCAATCAGCCCCAGCATTTT,CAWSVGGSNQPQHF
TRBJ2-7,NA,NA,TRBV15,TGTGCCACCCAAGATGGACAGACCACCCACGATCAGTACTTC,CATQDGQTTHDQYF
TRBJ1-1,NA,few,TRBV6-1,TGTGCCAGCATGAGAATGAATGAAGCTTTCTTT,CASMRMNEAFF
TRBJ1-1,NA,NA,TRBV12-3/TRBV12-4,TGTGCCAGCATCCGCCTCGACCGTGAAGCTTTCTTT,CASIRLDREAFF
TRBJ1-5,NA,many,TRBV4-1,TGCGCCAGCAGCCCCTTAGACCACCCCAATCAGCCCCAGCATTTT,CASSPLDHPNQPQHF
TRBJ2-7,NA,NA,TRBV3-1,TGTGCCAGCAGCAAAATGACAGGCAAAGTGTTTGTCTACGAGCAGTACTTC,CASSKMTGKVFVYEQYF
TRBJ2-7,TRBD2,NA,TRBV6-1,TGTGCCAGCAGCCGGGACTATAAGCAGTACTTC,CASSRDYKQYF
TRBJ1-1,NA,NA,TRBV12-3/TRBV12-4,TGTGCCAGCAGTTTGGCAGATATGAACACTGAAGCTTTCTTT,CASSLADMNTEAFF
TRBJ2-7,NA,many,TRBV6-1,TGTGCCAGCAGTGAAGTAATGGGAGGCTACGAGCAGTACTTC,CASSEVMGGYEQYF
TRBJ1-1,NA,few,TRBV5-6,TGTGCCAGCAGCTTGGTGGCTGGGTGGGGTGACACTGAAGCTTTCTTT,CASSLVAGWGDTEAFF
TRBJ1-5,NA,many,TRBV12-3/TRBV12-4,TGTGCCAGCAGTTTACCCCCCGTGCCCCAGCATTTT,CASSLPPVPQHF
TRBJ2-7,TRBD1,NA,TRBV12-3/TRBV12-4,TGTGCCAGCAGTTTCATCAGGGACAGGATCTACGAGCAGTACTTC,CASSFIRDRIYEQYF
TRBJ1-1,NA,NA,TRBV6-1,TGTGCCAGCAGTGGATCCCTGCGAACACGGGGCGACACTGAAGCTTTCTTT,CASSGSLRTRGDTEAFF
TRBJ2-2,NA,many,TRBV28,TGTGCCAGCGCTTACCGGGAGTTCCTCACCGGGGAGCTGTTTTTT,CASAYREFLTGELFF
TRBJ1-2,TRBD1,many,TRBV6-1,TGTGCCAGCAGCGTACTAGGGACAGGGGGCGAGGGCTACACCTTC,CASSVLGTGGEGYTF
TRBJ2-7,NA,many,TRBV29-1,TGCAGCGTTGTTCCCGACTTGGACTACGAGCAGTACTTC,CSVVPDLDYEQYF
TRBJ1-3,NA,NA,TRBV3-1,TGTGCCAGCAGCCCCTGGGGTCAGGGAGATCGCTCTGGAAACACCATATATTTT,CASSPWGQGDRSGNTIYF
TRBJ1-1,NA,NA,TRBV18,TGTGCCAGCTCACCAGGAATAAGGGTCACGGACACTGAAGCTTTCTTT,CASSPGIRVTDTEAFF
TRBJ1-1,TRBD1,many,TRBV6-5,TGTGCCAGCAGTTACCAGGGGACAGGCAAAGCTTTCTTT,CASSYQGTGKAFF
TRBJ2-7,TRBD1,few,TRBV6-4,TGTGCCAGCAGTGTCTCCTGGACAGGGGCCTCCTACGAGCAGTACTTC,CASSVSWTGASYEQYF
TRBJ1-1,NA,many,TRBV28,TGTGCCAGCAGTTTAATGGTAGCGAGGTCTGAAGCTTTCTTT,CASSLMVARSEAFF
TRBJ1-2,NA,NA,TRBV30,TGTGCCTGGAGTGTAGGGGTAGGGGCAGTCTATGGCTACACCTTC,CAWSVGVGAVYGYTF
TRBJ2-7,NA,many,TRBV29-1,TGCAGCGTTGAACATCCGGGGTCGGAGCAGTACTTC,CSVEHPGSEQYF
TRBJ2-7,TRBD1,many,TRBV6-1,TGTGGCCGACAGGGGCCGAGCTCCTACGAGCAGTACTTC,CGRQGPSSYEQYF
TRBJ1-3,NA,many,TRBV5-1,TGCGCCAGCAGCTTTGAGGGTGGAAACACCATATATTTT,CASSFEGGNTIYF
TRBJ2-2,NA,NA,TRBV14,TGTGCCAGCAGCCGAAACAGGGCTACCGGGGAGCTGTTTTTT,CASSRNRATGELFF
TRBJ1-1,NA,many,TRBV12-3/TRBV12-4,TGTGCCAGCAGTTTTGGGGGGGTTGGCACTGAAGCTTTCTTT,CASSFGGVGTEAFF
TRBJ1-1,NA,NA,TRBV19,TGTGCCAGTAGTGACTTAGAGGGCACTGAAGCTTTCTTT,CASSDLEGTEAFF
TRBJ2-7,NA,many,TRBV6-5,TGTGCCAGCAGTTACCCCCTGGACAGCTCCTACGAGCAGTACTTC,CASSYPLDSSYEQYF
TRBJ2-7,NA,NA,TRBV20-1,TGCAGTGCAGTGCCCTTAGCCCAAAACACCTACGAGCAGTACTTC,CSAVPLAQNTYEQYF
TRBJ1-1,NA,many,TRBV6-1,TGTGCCAGCGGCCAGGAGTCGTACACTGAAGCTTTCTTT,CASGQESYTEAFF
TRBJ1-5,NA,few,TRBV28,TGTGCCAGCAGTCCAAGGGCGCAGCCCCAGCATTTT,CASSPRAQPQHF
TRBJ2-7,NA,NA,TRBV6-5,TGTGCCAGCAGTTACGTAGACACAACCTACGAGCAGTACTTC,CASSYVDTTYEQYF
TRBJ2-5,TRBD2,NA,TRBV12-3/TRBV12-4,TGTGCCAGCAGCCCTAACCTGGCGGGGGGGCCAGAGACCCAGTACTTC,CASSPNLAGGPETQYF
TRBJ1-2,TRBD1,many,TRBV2,TGTGCCAGCAGAGGGGACAGTCGGGAGTATGGCTACACCTTC,CASRGDSREYGYTF
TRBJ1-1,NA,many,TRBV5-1,TGCGCCAGCAGCGTACAGGGCTTGAACACTGAAGCTTTCTTT,CASSVQGLNTEAFF
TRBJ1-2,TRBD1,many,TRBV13,TGTGCCAGCAGCACTCCGGGACAGGACTATGGCTACACCTTC,CASSTPGQDYGYTF
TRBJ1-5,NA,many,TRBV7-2,TGTGCCAGCAGCTTAGGGGGAGGGAGTCAGCCCCAGCATTTT,CASSLGGGSQPQHF
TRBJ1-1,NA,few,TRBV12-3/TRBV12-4,TGTGCCAGCAGTTCGATAGACACTGAAGCTTTCTTT,CASSSIDTEAFF
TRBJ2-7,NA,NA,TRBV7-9,TGTGCCAGCAAAACTAAGGACACTACCTACGAGCAGTACTTC,CASKTKDTTYEQYF
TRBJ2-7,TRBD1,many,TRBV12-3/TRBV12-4,TGTGCCAGCAGACAGACAGGGGCCTACGAGCAGTACTTC,CASRQTGAYEQYF
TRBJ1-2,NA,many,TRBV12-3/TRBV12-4,TGTGCCAGCAGTTTAGTTCCACCGAACTATGGCTACACCTTC,CASSLVPPNYGYTF
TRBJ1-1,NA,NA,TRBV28,TGTGCCAGCAGTGGTGTCTCTGAAGCTTTCTTT,CASSGVSEAFF
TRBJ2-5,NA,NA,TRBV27,TGTGCCAGCAGTTTCCTACAGGGAGGAGGAGAGACCCAGTACTTC,CASSFLQGGGETQYF
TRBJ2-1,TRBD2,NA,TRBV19,TGTGCCAGTAGTAAGGCCGGGGGGGCGCACTACTACAATGAGCAGTTCTTC,CASSKAGGAHYYNEQFF
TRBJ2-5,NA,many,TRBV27,TGTGCCAGCAGCCGACTCTCGGGGCGGTCGGAGACCCAGTACTTC,CASSRLSGRSETQYF
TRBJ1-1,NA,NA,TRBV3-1,TGTGCCAGCAGCCAAGAGGATGAAGCTTTCTTT,CASSQEDEAFF
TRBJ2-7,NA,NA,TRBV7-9,TGTGCCAGCAGCTTAGGGTTAACGGAAGTCAACGAGCAGTACTTC,CASSLGLTEVNEQYF
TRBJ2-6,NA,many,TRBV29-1,TGCAGCGTTGAGGCAGGGTCCGGGGCCAACGTCCTGACTTTC,CSVEAGSGANVLTF
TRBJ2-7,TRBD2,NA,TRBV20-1,TGCAGTGCTAGATCAGGACTAGCGGCCTACGAGCAGTACTTC,CSARSGLAAYEQYF
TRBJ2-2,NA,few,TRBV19,TGTGCCAGTAGCCCAGGGGGGTTCACCGGGGAGCTGTTTTTT,CASSPGGFTGELFF
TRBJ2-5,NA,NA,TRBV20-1,TGCAGTGCTGAAGGACAGTTAGAGACCCAGTACTTC,CSAEGQLETQYF
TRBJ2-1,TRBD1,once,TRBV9,TGTGCCAGCAGCGGGACAGGGGGCAGGAATGAGCAGTTCTTC,CASSGTGGRNEQFF
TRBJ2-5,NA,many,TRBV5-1,TGCGCCAGCACTTCGGGGCCAGGGATCGAGACCCAGTACTTC,CASTSGPGIETQYF
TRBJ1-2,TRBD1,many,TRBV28,TGTGCCAGCAGTTTAATCGACAGGGAGGGACATGGCTACACCTTC,CASSLIDREGHGYTF